Following are 8 T cell receptor beta chains from one sample sequenced in a study of control samples from healthy donors and cancer patients. Measured with immunoSEQ multiplex PCR; TCRdb has only the in-frame clones, and not every one. The sample comprises more than 95,000 clones, 87% of which are singletons, and over 2.5% rests with the top ten. The sequencing input was blood. The receptors originated from a man aged 55 to 70 in good health.

J is TRBJ2-7 and V is TRBV3-1 (or the pseudogene TRBV3-2), with D possibly matching TRBD2 (5 bases). The CDR3 loop spans 14 amino acids. V lost 0 bases and J lost 4, with 10 bases in between. Germline V lookup: CDR1 LGHDT, CDR2 YNNKEL (reference sequence). The CDR3 coding sequence is TGTGCCAGCAGCCAAGATTCTAGGAGGTACGAGCAGTACTTC. This translates into CASSQDSRRYEQYF.

The gene calls are TRBV6-5 and TRBJ1-6; possible D gene TRBD1, 6 bases. Germline V gives CDR1 MNHEY, CDR2 SVGAGI. With 5 bases removed from V and 13 bases from J, the gap between germline ends came to 12 bases. The CDR3 runs 12 residues. CDR3 residues: CASSTGFSPLHF. The CDR3 bases are TGTGCCAGCAGTACAGGGTTTAGCCCCCTCCACTTT.

The chain carries TRBV6-5 and TRBJ1-2; D may be TRBD1 (5 bases). The CDR3 is 14 residues long. The germline V gene encodes CDR1 MNHEY and CDR2 SVGAGI. V was pared by 5 bases and J by 1 base, with 11 bases between. CDR3 coding DNA: TGTGCCAGCAGTCGTACAGGAGATAACTATGGCTACACCTTC. This sequence encodes CASSRTGDNYGYTF.

This sequence joins TRBV28 and TRBJ1-2; 9 nucleotides line up with TRBD1. This CDR3 is 15 amino acids long. J gave up 8 bases and V 5 bases, and 12 bases lay outside the gene matches. The germline CDR1 and CDR2 sequences are MDHEN and SYDVKM. CDR3 protein: CASSPSGTGNWGYTF. In nucleotides, the CDR3 is TGTGCCAGCAGTCCCTCCGGGACAGGGAATTGGGGCTACACCTTC.

The rearrangement joins TRBV6-1 to TRBJ1-5, with 8 bases that match TRBD1. Unmatched junction bases numbered 9, after V lost 4 bases and J lost 1 base. The CDR3 consists of 17 residues. CDR1 and CDR2 from the germline V gene are MNHNS and SASEGT. CDR3 sequence reads: CASSGGTGIWSNQPQHF. The CDR3 region has the DNA TGTGCCAGCAGTGGGGGGACAGGAATTTGGAGCAATCAGCCCCAGCATTTT.

The chain uses TRBV5-4 and TRBJ2-2; D unclear. CDR3 length: 13 amino acids. Trimming shortened V by 6 bases and J by 2 bases, and 8 bases separated the two germline ends. Germline V gene data show CDR1 as SGHNT and CDR2 as YYREEE (reference sequence). CDR3 sequence: CASTPDNTGELFF. CDR3 in DNA: TGTGCCAGCACCCCGGACAACACCGGGGAGCTGTTTTTT.

V and J are TRBV6-1 and TRBJ1-2; D uncertain. Germline-derived CDR1 and CDR2 are MNHNS and SASEGT. V gave up 3 bases and J gave up 1 base, with 12 bases separating them. The CDR3 spans 15 residues. CDR3 loop: CASSDYEGVNYGYTF. As DNA, the CDR3 is TGTGCCAGCAGTGATTATGAGGGTGTTAACTATGGCTACACCTTC.

The chain joins TRBV3-1 (or the pseudogene TRBV3-2) to TRBJ2-3, with 8 bases that match TRBD1. Trimming removed 4 bases from V and 2 bases from J; junction bases left unmatched: 11. Germline CDR1 reads LGHDT; CDR2 reads YNNKEL (reference sequence). This CDR3 is 17 amino acids long. Here the CDR3 DNA reads TGTGCCAGCAGCCGTGGGACAGGCTTACTTTCCACAGATACGCAGTATTTT. The encoded protein is CASSRGTGLLSTDTQYF.